The subject of this entry is one TCR beta chain. Measured with immunoSEQ multiplex PCR; TCRdb has only the in-frame clones, and not every one. The table lists about 85,000 clones, about 89% of them singletons, with approximately 2.5% in the top ten. These data originate in a study of T cell changes during pregnancy in multiple sclerosis. Trimming took 0 bases from V and 2 from J, leaving 8 bases between them. The germline V gene encodes CDR1 SGHRS and CDR2 YFSETQ. This CDR3 has 14 residues. The receptor was derived from a female donor with multiple sclerosis, enrolled in a pregnancy study. Sequences were derived from peripheral blood, sampled in the first trimester of pregnancy. The rearrangement uses TRBV5-1 and TRBJ2-5, with D possibly matching TRBD1 (5 bases). In nucleotides, the CDR3 is TGCGCCAGCAGCTTGGATACAGGACAAGAGACCCAGTACTTC. Protein sequence: CASSLDTGQETQYF.